Presented here are 14 T cell receptor beta chains from one specimen sequenced in a study of T cell responses to AZD1222 COVID-19 vaccine. Using immunoSEQ multiplex PCR, the repertoire was profiled, and TCRdb retains in-frame clones only, with some absent. Of some 83,000 clones in the sample, roughly 88% were seen once. Material: peripheral blood, obtained on day 0 of AZD1222 vaccination. These receptor sequences come from an adult in good health.

The table lists this clone with a count of one. The chain combines TRBV27 with TRBJ1-1; possibly TRBD1 for D (5 bases). V was cut by 2 bases and J by 4 bases, with 8 bases left in between. Germline assignment: CDR1 MNHEY and CDR2 SMNVEV (reference sequence). CDR3 length: 13 residues. This CDR3 reads CASSLQGRTEAFF. The CDR3 coding sequence is TGTGCCAGCAGTTTACAGGGACGCACTGAAGCTTTCTTT.

This clone was seen a few times. The chain employs TRBV9 and TRBJ1-6; D not resolved. The germline V and J ends were trimmed by 5 bases and 7 bases, with 16 bases remaining between them. Germline-derived CDR1 and CDR2 are SGDLS and YYNGEE. The CDR3 is 15 residues long. The CDR3 DNA follows: TGTGCCAGCAGGGAGGCGTCGGGTCCAAATTCACCCCTCCACTTT. Encoded protein: CASREASGPNSPLHF.

V and J are TRBV10-3 and TRBJ2-1, with 8 bases aligning to TRBD2. The CDR3 sequence is 15 residues long. V lost 3 bases to trimming and J lost 6 bases; unmatched junction nucleotides: 7. Germline V gene data show CDR1 as ENHRY and CDR2 as SYGVKD. CDR3 DNA sequence: TGTGCCATCAGTGAATTCACTAGCGGAGGCAATGAGCAGTTCTTC. Translated, it gives CAISEFTSGGNEQFF.

CDR3 sequence reads: CASSSTGSYGYTF. The CDR3 nucleotides are TGTGCCAGCAGTTCCACAGGGAGCTATGGCTACACCTTC. The V call is TRBV27, the J call TRBJ1-2, with a possible D match to TRBD1 (6 bases). The CDR3 totals 13 residues. Germline V CDR1 and CDR2: MNHEY, SMNVEV (reference sequence). With 4 bases removed from V and 4 bases from J, the gap between germline ends came to 10 bases.

The genes are TRBV7-3 and TRBJ2-6; D remains ambiguous. The CDR3 is 14 amino acids. V lost 5 bases and J 0 bases, leaving 5 bases between the germline ends. CDR1 and CDR2 from the germline V gene are SGHTA and FQGTGA. In DNA form, the CDR3 reads TGTGCCAGCAGCAGGGACTCTGGGGCCAACGTCCTGACTTTC. This encodes CASSRDSGANVLTF.

The chain combines TRBV24-1 with TRBJ2-3, with 8 bases aligning to TRBD2. The length of the CDR3 is 15 residues. The V and J ends lost 6 bases and 2 bases, in that order; junction bases with no gene match: 6. CDR1 is KGHDR and CDR2 is SFDVKD in the germline V gene. The CDR3 region is CATSTRGAPTDTQYF. DNA for the CDR3: TGTGCCACCAGTACGCGGGGGGCGCCCACAGATACGCAGTATTTT.

The gene calls are TRBV28 and TRBJ1-3, with D possibly being TRBD1 (6 bases). The CDR3 runs to 15 residues. Per germline, CDR1 MDHEN and CDR2 SYDVKM. V lost 8 bases, J lost 4 bases, and 18 bases lay in between. The CDR3: CASALHGTRGNTIYF. CDR3 nucleotide sequence: TGTGCCAGCGCCCTTCACGGGACAAGAGGAAACACCATATATTTT.

The rearrangement links TRBV18 to TRBJ2-7; the D is unclear. The CDR3 is 14 residues long. Trimming removed 1 base from V and 3 bases from J, with 10 bases in between. Germline V CDR1 and CDR2: KGHSH, LQKENI. The CDR3 here is CASSPLPQFYEQYF. In DNA, the CDR3 is TGTGCCAGCTCACCACTTCCGCAATTCTACGAGCAGTACTTC.

The chain joins TRBV24-1 to TRBJ1-5, with 7 bases that match TRBD1. After removal of 3 bases from V and 6 bases from J, the junction contained 7 bases not matched to a gene. The CDR3 extends over 15 amino acids. Germline lookup yields CDR1 KGHDR and CDR2 SFDVKD. Written as DNA, the CDR3 is TGTGCCACCAGTGATGCTCGACAGGGCACTCAGCCCCAGCATTTT. It codes for CATSDARQGTQPQHF.

V gene TRBV7-2 combines with J gene TRBJ2-7; 9 bases are shared with TRBD2. Per the germline V gene, CDR1 is SGHTA and CDR2 is FQGNSA. The CDR3 has 15 amino acids. With 6 bases clipped from V and 6 bases from J, the junction kept 12 bases outside the gene matches. In DNA form, the CDR3 reads TGTGCCAGCAGGCCTGCGCGGGGGGGCAGGTCCGAGCAGTACTTC. This translates into CASRPARGGRSEQYF.

The chain employs TRBV10-3 and TRBJ2-7; TRBD1 matches at 9 bases. The CDR3 is made up of 16 amino acids. V shed 5 bases, J shed 6 bases, and the junction held 14 bases outside the gene matches. The germline V gene encodes CDR1 ENHRY and CDR2 SYGVKD. CDR3 loop: CAISSVGTGISGEQYF. The CDR3 DNA reads as TGTGCCATCAGTTCCGTCGGGACAGGGATTTCAGGCGAGCAGTACTTC.

This chain uses TRBV12-3 or TRBV12-4 with TRBJ2-1; tentative D call: TRBD2 (6 bases). The CDR3 extends over 13 amino acids. Trimming took off 11 bases at V and 9 bases at J, with 20 bases between the two ends. The CDR3, as DNA: TGTGCCGTCGGGGGTGGTCTAGACCGTGAGCAGTTCTTC. It is translated as CAVGGGLDREQFF.

The chain links TRBV2 to TRBJ1-2; 10 nucleotides align to TRBD1. This CDR3 spans 15 amino acids. Germline CDR1 reads SNHLY; CDR2 reads FYNNEI. Unmatched junction bases numbered 4, after V lost 6 bases and J lost 0 bases. CDR3 nucleotides: TGTGCCAGCAGGGGACAGGGGATAGCTAACTATGGCTACACCTTC. Translation gives CASRGQGIANYGYTF.

V is TRBV3-1 (or the pseudogene TRBV3-2) and J is TRBJ2-3; tentative D call: TRBD2 (5 bases). V was trimmed by 6 bases and J by 3 bases, leaving 10 bases between them. The CDR3 has 13 amino acids. Germline CDR1 reads LGHDT; CDR2 reads YNNKEL (reference sequence). CDR3 in DNA: TGTGCCAGCAGGGACTCTTGGACAGATACGCAGTATTTT. This sequence encodes CASRDSWTDTQYF.